The 17 T cell receptor beta chains below all came from one sample that was sequenced in a study of read filtering for tumor transcriptome and immune sequencing. The library was built from roughly 400 ng RNA with molecular barcoded adaptors for alpha/delta and beta/gamma chains. One entry per CDR3 protein results from TCRdb running MiXCR on the reads. This sample carries some 120,000 distinct CDR3 sequences, around 13% of them seen once, and the ten largest clones take roughly 11%. The sequencing sample was made of a population of CD138-negative cells sorted from bone marrow. These receptors all come from a donor older than 35 with multiple myeloma.

In its sample, this clonotype was seen many times. The V gene is TRBV7-2, the J gene TRBJ2-1; D is ambiguous. CDR1 SGHTA and CDR2 FQGNSA come from the germline V gene. This CDR3 has 16 residues. The ends were cut back, 5 bases at V and 4 bases at J, with 18 bases in the middle. The CDR3 nucleotides read TGTGCCAGCAGCCCTACCGTGGCGGTGAGGTACAATGAGCAGTTCTTC. Translation: CASSPTVAVRYNEQFF.

Ten or more counts support this clonotype. The J gene is TRBJ2-7, the V gene TRBV5-1, with D hard to call. Germline V CDR1 and CDR2: SGHRS, YFSETQ. This CDR3 has 14 residues. Trimming shortened V by 4 bases and J by 1 base, and 12 bases separated the two germline ends. CDR3 bases: TGCGCCAGCAGCCTGAAGGACGGATCCTACGAGCAGTACTTC. This sequence encodes CASSLKDGSYEQYF.

Many counts were recorded for this clonotype. This sequence joins TRBV7-9 and TRBJ1-5; D is unclear. The CDR3 sequence is 15 residues long. Germline V gene sequence: CDR1 SEHNR, CDR2 FQNEAQ (reference sequence). V gave up 5 bases and J gave up 1 base, with 12 bases separating them. The CDR3 bases are TGTGCCAGCAGCCCCCCTCTGGGGAGCAATCAGCCCCAGCATTTT. This translates into CASSPPLGSNQPQHF.

The table lists this clonotype with many counts. The chain joins TRBV12-3 or TRBV12-4 to TRBJ2-1, with 8 bases aligning to TRBD1. The CDR3 is made up of 15 amino acids. Trimming cost V 6 bases and J 2 bases; bases outside gene matches: 6. CDR3: CASSRTGTTYNEQFF. In DNA form, the CDR3 reads TGTGCCAGCAGCCGGACAGGGACAACCTACAATGAGCAGTTCTTC.

Many counts were recorded for this clonotype. This chain uses TRBV20-1 with TRBJ1-4; D may be TRBD1 (5 bases). Germline loops: CDR1 DFQATT, CDR2 SNEGSKA (reference sequence). The V end lost 4 bases, the J end lost 6 bases, and 15 bases lay between the germline ends. This CDR3 contains 14 residues. The CDR3 sequence: CSAIRALGDEKLFF. CDR3 coding DNA: TGCAGTGCTATAAGGGCCTTGGGGGATGAAAAACTGTTTTTT.

This clonotype has more than one count but fewer than ten. A much larger clone differs by one base, so this may be a read error. This chain uses TRBV7-7 with TRBJ2-3; the D gene is possibly TRBD1 (6 bases). The V gene's germline CDR1 is SSHAT and CDR2 FNYEAQ (reference sequence). The CDR3 loop spans 13 amino acids. The CDR3: CASCLNREDTQYF. The CDR3 DNA reads TGTGCTAGCTGCCTGAACAGGGAAGATACGCAGTATTTT.

Comments on this clonotype: A much larger clone differs by one base, so this may be a read error. V gene TRBV7-2 combines with J gene TRBJ2-2; D is unclear. V was shortened by 6 bases and J by 0 bases, with 20 bases between the two germline ends. Looked up from germline, CDR1 is SGHTA and CDR2 is FQGNSA. This CDR3 spans 18 amino acids. The DNA of the CDR3 is TGTGCCAGCAGTCCAGTCTGGACGGCATTCGCGAACACCGGGGAGCTGTTTTTT. Protein: CASSPVWTAFANTGELFF.

Details on this clonotype: Being one base from a much bigger clone, this may be a read error. The conserved phenylalanine or tryptophan normally closing the CDR3 is absent here, so this likely arose from a read error. J is TRBJ1-2 and V is TRBV7-2; TRBD1 matches at 8 bases. This CDR3 comprises 13 residues. The J segment lost 8 bases and the V segment lost 5 bases, leaving 7 bases of the junction unmatched. From germline, CDR1 is SGHTA and CDR2 FQGNSA. The CDR3 loop is CASSTTGARGYTS. DNA of the CDR3: TGTGCCAGCAGCACGACAGGGGCCAGGGGCTACACCTCC.

Ten or more counts support this clonotype. This rearrangement joins TRBV5-1 to TRBJ2-5; D gene ambiguous. The CDR3 loop spans 14 amino acids. Germline lookup yields CDR1 SGHRS and CDR2 YFSETQ. Trimming left V 1 base short and J 4 bases short, with 11 bases between. The CDR3 region is CASSLNTRSETQYF. CDR3 in DNA: TGCGCCAGCAGCTTGAATACCAGATCAGAGACCCAGTACTTC.

This clonotype was observed a handful of times. V and J are TRBV18 and TRBJ1-2; TRBD1 matches 12 bases. The V gene's germline CDR1 is KGHSH and CDR2 LQKENI. The V segment lost 0 bases and the J segment 4 bases; nucleotides outside the gene matches: 3. This CDR3 spans 16 amino acids. The CDR3 protein is CASSPPGQGASYGYTF. CDR3 nucleotides: TGTGCCAGCTCACCACCGGGACAGGGGGCGAGCTATGGCTACACCTTC. Complete variable domain (other parts from reference TRBV18 and TRBJ1-2): NAGVMQNPRHLVRRRGQEARLRCSPMKGHSHVYWYRQLPEEGLKFMVYLQKENIIDESGMPKERFSAEFPKEGPSILRIQQVVRGDSAAYFCASSPPGQGASYGYTFGSGTRLTVV.

This clonotype was observed a handful of times. The chain is built from TRBV7-9 and TRBJ2-7; unclear D gene. V lost 2 bases, J lost 0 bases, and 8 bases lay in between. Germline V gene lookup returns CDR1 SEHNR and CDR2 FQNEAQ (reference sequence). This CDR3 has 14 amino acids. CDR3 residues: CASSLQPSSYEQYF. The CDR3 bases are TGTGCCAGCAGCTTACAGCCCAGCTCCTACGAGCAGTACTTC.

This clonotype was seen a few times. With a much larger clone just one base away, this may be a read error. The chain has TRBV12-3 or TRBV12-4 and TRBJ1-6; 10 bases agree with TRBD1. V lost 5 bases and J lost 6; bases outside the gene matches: 4. The CDR3 runs 15 residues. Written as DNA, the CDR3 is TGTGCCAGCAGTCGACAGGGGGCTCGTAATTCACCCCTCCACTTT. It yields the protein CASSRQGARNSPLHF.

Many counts were recorded for this clonotype. V and J are TRBV9 and TRBJ2-4; D is possibly TRBD1 (6 bases). Germline V lookup: CDR1 SGDLS, CDR2 YYNGEE. The CDR3 has 16 residues. V lost 0 bases to trimming and J lost 16 bases, with 26 bases between them. CDR3 coding DNA: TGTGCCAGCAGCGTAGAGGCGGCAGGGGAATGGGGATCCCGATACTTC. Its translation: CASSVEAAGEWGSRYF. Drawing the rest from reference TRBV9 and TRBJ2-4, the complete variable domain is DSGVTQTPKHLITATGQRVTLRCSPRSGDLSVYWYQQSLDQGLQFLIQYYNGEERAKGNILERFSAQQFPDLHSELNLSSLELGDSALYFCASSVEAAGEWGSRYFGAGTRLSVL.

Worth noting for this clonotype: A clone one base away is much larger, so this may be a read error. J is TRBJ1-1 and V is TRBV5-1; D is perhaps TRBD1 (6 bases). This CDR3 is 14 amino acids long. Germline V gene data show CDR1 as SGHRS and CDR2 as YFSETQ. CDR3 amino acids: CASRPGTLNTEALF. The CDR3 DNA is TGCGCCAGCAGGCCCGGGACACTGAACACTGAAGCTCTCTTT.

Many counts were recorded for this clonotype. The V call is TRBV19, the J call TRBJ2-7, with 10 bases lining up with TRBD2. The germline V gene has CDR1 LNHDA and CDR2 SQIVND (reference sequence). The CDR3 covers 16 residues. The ends lost 2 bases at V and 6 bases at J; junction bases unmatched: 10. The CDR3 DNA reads as TGTGCCAGTAGTATAAGTGCGAGCGGGAGGGCCAGCGAGCAGTACTTC. Residues: CASSISASGRASEQYF. Complete variable domain (other parts from reference TRBV19 and TRBJ2-7): DGGITQSPKYLFRKEGQNVTLSCEQNLNHDAMYWYRQDPGQGLRLIYYSQIVNDFQKGDIAEGYSVSREKKESFPLTVTSAQKNPTAFYLCASSISASGRASEQYFGPGTRLTVT.

This clonotype appeared many times. The chain combines TRBV6-6 with TRBJ2-3; no firm D call. V lost 2 bases to trimming and J lost 1 base, with 7 bases between them. CDR1 MNHNY and CDR2 SVGAGI come from the germline V gene (reference sequence). This CDR3 region has 14 residues. The CDR3 spells CASSYKGGTDTQYF. CDR3 sequence (DNA): TGTGCCAGCAGTTACAAGGGCGGCACAGATACGCAGTATTTT.

The CDR3 DNA reads TGTGCCAGTAGTGTTGCCGGGGAGATCTATGGCTACACCTTC. Protein sequence: CASSVAGEIYGYTF. The chain combines TRBV19 with TRBJ1-2; no reliable D call. CDR1 and CDR2 from the germline V gene are LNHDA and SQIVND (reference sequence). V was clipped by 5 bases and J by 4 bases, with 14 bases between them. The CDR3 extends over 14 amino acids.